The text below deals with one T cell receptor (beta chain). Its antigen is unknown. The V segment lost 6 bases and the J segment 2 bases; nucleotides outside the gene matches: 6. The CDR3 is made up of 16 amino acids. CDR1 LNHDA and CDR2 SQIVND come from the germline V gene (reference sequence). This entry belongs to a study of cytomegalovirus exposure and HLA in healthy donors. The study's findings and limits: Most TCR sequences showed up rarely, but some public TCRs showed up in many donors.

In the PCR, 60 Vbeta and 13 Jbeta primers were used. Profiling relied on immunoSEQ multiplex PCR, and the TCRdb table lists in-frame clones only, not all of them. Of roughly 200,000 clones listed, 82% are singletons. The sample consisted of PBMCs. The source of this sequence is a middle-aged woman in good health and CMV-seronegative. The chain links TRBV19 to TRBJ2-6; 8 positions match TRBD2. The DNA for the CDR3 is TGTGCCAGTAGGTCCGGGGGGGTTGCTGGGGCCAACGTCCTGACTTTC. This codes for CASRSGGVAGANVLTF.